This T cell receptor beta chain came from a study of blood T cell repertoires in COVID-19. Study information: Sites across the United States, Italy and Spain contributed samples from acute and convalescent COVID-19. PBMCs, B-cell-depleted T cells, or T cells were the source of the cDNA or gDNA that made up the material.

The germline gives CDR1 KGHDR, CDR2 SFDVKD. The V end lost 9 bases, the J end lost 4 bases, and 9 bases lay between the germline ends. The CDR3 totals 12 residues. Methods used by the authors: Scientists estimated how many nucleated cells there were by amplifying reference gene primers. Repertoires were generated with immunoSEQ multiplex PCR, while TCRdb's copy carries only in-frame clones and drops some. The V and J calls and the clone size are those of that table, but D and trimming were determined from the DNA. The profile covers roughly 200,000 clones, with 85% to 90% appearing a single time and approximately 6% taken by the ten largest.

Material: peripheral blood. This chain connects TRBV24-1 to TRBJ1-5, with TRBD1 as a possible D gene (5 bases). This receptor was taken from a man aged 55 to 69 who had recovered from COVID-19. The DNA for the CDR3 is TGTGCCACCTCCCGGGGGAATCAGCCCCAGCATTTT. Amino acid sequence: CATSRGNQPQHF.